Listed below are T cell receptor beta chains from one sample, sequenced in a study of T cells of healthy individuals. TCRdb analysed the 5' RACE reads with MiXCR anew, one entry per CDR3 protein. The profile shows 60,000 to 80,000 distinct CDR3 sequences, about a sixth of them singletons. Source of these receptors: a human donor in good health. Both conserved end residues are part of each CDR3. Each record gives: D gene, clone size, CDR3 length, J gene, V gene, CDR3 DNA, CDR3 protein. A D gene is named only where the DNA matches it firmly. Not all rows give a size; the values are once, few, many and, for expanded clones, a class.

- | many | 16 | TRBJ2-1 | TRBV9 | TGTGCCAGCAGCGCTTATGCCGGACAGAGCTACAATGAGCAGTTCTTC | CASSAYAGQSYNEQFF
- | many | 14 | TRBJ2-6 | TRBV6-1 | TGTGCCAGCAGGGGTGGGTCTGGGGCCAACGTCCTGACTTTC | CASRGGSGANVLTF
- | many | 15 | TRBJ2-2 | TRBV4-1 | TGCGCCAGCAGCCAACCGGTCAGGTTCCCCGGGGAGCTGTTTTTT | CASSQPVRFPGELFF
- | - | 15 | TRBJ1-2 | TRBV5-1 | TGCGCCAGCAGCGAAACCAGTACAGGGAACTATGGCTACACCTTC | CASSETSTGNYGYTF
- | many | 15 | TRBJ1-4 | TRBV6-5 | TGTGCCAGCAGTTACCGAGGCAGGGTGGAAGAAAAACTGTTTTTT | CASSYRGRVEEKLFF
- | many | 15 | TRBJ1-4 | TRBV15 | TGTGCCACCAGCAGAGATTCCAGGGGTAATGAAAAACTGTTTTTT | CATSRDSRGNEKLFF
- | - | 14 | TRBJ1-3 | TRBV5-1 | TGCGCCAGCAGCTTGGCCTCGTCTGGAAACACCATATATTTT | CASSLASSGNTIYF
- | few | 14 | TRBJ1-2 | TRBV27 | TGTGCCAGCAGTTTAATCGCCGGTGGGGATGGCTACACCTTC | CASSLIAGGDGYTF
- | many | 14 | TRBJ2-5 | TRBV5-1 | TGCGCCAGCAGCTTGGCTCGGAACCAAGAGACCCAGTACTTC | CASSLARNQETQYF
- | many | 13 | TRBJ1-5 | TRBV10-3 | TGTGCCATCAGTGGCTATAGCAATCAGCCCCAGCATTTT | CAISGYSNQPQHF
- | many | 13 | TRBJ2-5 | TRBV20-1 | TGCAGTGCTAGGACTTTTACTGACCAGACCCAGTACTTC | CSARTFTDQTQYF
TRBD1 | many | 16 | TRBJ2-2 | TRBV5-1 | TGCGCCAGCAGCCGTGCCGGGACAGGGTTCACCGGGGAGCTGTTTTTT | CASSRAGTGFTGELFF
- | - | 11 | TRBJ1-1 | TRBV6-5 | TGTGCCAGCAGTTACTATCTCCAAGCTTTCTTT | CASSYYLQAFF
TRBD2 | - | 15 | TRBJ2-1 | TRBV11-1 | TGTGCCAGCAGCCCCGGGACTAGCGGGGGGAATGAGCAGTTCTTC | CASSPGTSGGNEQFF
- | - | 13 | TRBJ2-1 | TRBV20-1 | TGCAGTGCTAGAGGGACAGTTGACAATGAGCAGTTCTTC | CSARGTVDNEQFF
TRBD2 | - | 16 | TRBJ2-1 | TRBV12-3/TRBV12-4 | TGTGCCAGCAGTCCGCGTAGCGGGGGCCCCTACAATGAGCAGTTCTTC | CASSPRSGGPYNEQFF
- | many | 15 | TRBJ2-7 | TRBV4-1 | TGCGCCAGCAGCCAAGTTGCTTCCCCCTCCTACGAGCAGTACTTC | CASSQVASPSYEQYF
- | once | 13 | TRBJ1-2 | TRBV6-1 | TGTGCCAGCAGTGATTGGTCAGGGGAAGGCTACACCTTC | CASSDWSGEGYTF
TRBD2 | few | 16 | TRBJ2-3 | TRBV20-1 | TGCAGTGCCCCCAGCCCAGCGGGGGGGCGCGTAGATACGCAGTATTTT | CSAPSPAGGRVDTQYF
- | - | 14 | TRBJ1-3 | TRBV28 | TGTGCCAGCAGTTTTTTACTTGGCGGAAACACCATATATTTT | CASSFLLGGNTIYF
- | few | 15 | TRBJ2-7 | TRBV14 | TGTGCCAGCAGAGATACGGGGACGGGGTCCTACGAGCAGTACTTC | CASRDTGTGSYEQYF
TRBD1 | - | 15 | TRBJ1-6 | TRBV20-1 | TGCAGTGCAACTACCACCGGGACAGGTAGTTCACCCCTCCACTTT | CSATTTGTGSSPLHF
- | - | 16 | TRBJ2-3 | TRBV12-5 | TGTGCTAGTGGTTTGGGAAAAGTCACTAGCACAGATACGCAGTATTTT | CASGLGKVTSTDTQYF
- | many | 14 | TRBJ2-7 | TRBV20-1 | TGCAGTGCTAGAGATGGCCGGAGGTCCTACGAGCAGTACTTC | CSARDGRRSYEQYF
- | - | 16 | TRBJ2-7 | TRBV21-1 | TGTGCCAGCAGCTCCCCCGGCGTGGCACAATCCTACGAGCAGTACTTC | CASSSPGVAQSYEQYF
- | many | 13 | TRBJ2-3 | TRBV12-3/TRBV12-4 | TGTGCCAGCAGTTTACCCAGCACAGATACGCAGTATTTT | CASSLPSTDTQYF
- | many | 15 | TRBJ2-3 | TRBV2 | TGTGCCAGCAGTGGCTTCGTTCCCACCACAGATACGCAGTATTTT | CASSGFVPTTDTQYF
- | - | 14 | TRBJ2-5 | TRBV12-3/TRBV12-4 | TGTGCCAGCAGTCCCCAATGGGGGCCAGAGACCCAGTACTTC | CASSPQWGPETQYF
- | many | 15 | TRBJ2-3 | TRBV25-1 | TGTGCCAGCAGTGAGCCAGGCAGGGTTTACGATACGCAGTATTTT | CASSEPGRVYDTQYF
TRBD1 | - | 15 | TRBJ2-2 | TRBV14 | TGTGCCAGCAGCCGGGGACAGTTCGACACCGGGGAGCTGTTTTTT | CASSRGQFDTGELFF
- | many | 14 | TRBJ2-7 | TRBV7-2 | TGTGCCAGCAGCTTACAGGGCAACTCCTACGAGCAGTACTTC | CASSLQGNSYEQYF
TRBD1 | - | 15 | TRBJ2-6 | TRBV6-1 | TGTGCCAGCCACAGGGGGGTGGATGGGGCCAACGTCCTGACTTTC | CASHRGVDGANVLTF
- | many | 12 | TRBJ1-1 | TRBV20-1 | TGCAGTCGGTGGGTTGTCAACACTGAAGCTTTCTTT | CSRWVVNTEAFF
TRBD2 | many | 15 | TRBJ2-7 | TRBV5-1 | TGCGCCAGCAGCTATAGCGGGCCCGCGGACTACGAGCAGTACTTC | CASSYSGPADYEQYF
- | - | 15 | TRBJ2-5 | TRBV27 | TGTGCCAGCAGTTCGACACCGGGACTTCGAGAGACCCAGTACTTC | CASSSTPGLRETQYF
- | - | 16 | TRBJ2-2 | TRBV11-2 | TGTGCCAGCAGCTTAACTGTGGGACTGTTCACCGGGGAGCTGTTTTTT | CASSLTVGLFTGELFF
- | many | 15 | TRBJ2-1 | TRBV24-1 | TGTGCCACCAGTACGGCCTGGGGCCGCAACAATGAGCAGTTCTTC | CATSTAWGRNNEQFF